Listed here is a single T cell receptor (beta chain). This entry belongs to a study of Ad26.COV2.S vaccination and SARS-CoV-2 variants. TCRdb keeps only in-frame clones here, not all; method: immunoSEQ multiplex PCR. This table has around 420,000 clones, approximately 88% appearing once. The treatment here: over 15 received Ad26.COV2.S at low or high dose, single or two shots; about five received placebo; per-sample allocation not given. Sample collection was performed on day 63 after the first vaccine or placebo injection. Boston hosted the donor, who was an adult aged 18-55 years. The vaccine antigen was prefusion-stabilized Wuhan SARS-CoV-2 spike. From germline, CDR1 is SGHRS and CDR2 YFSETQ. The CDR3 runs to 15 residues. V was shortened by 3 bases and J by 2 bases, with 14 bases between the two germline ends.

The clonotype was recovered from a person between 18 and 65 years old who received the Ad26.COV2.S COVID-19 vaccine or a placebo. This chain connects TRBV5-1 to TRBJ1-2, with D uncertain. Source: peripheral blood, taken in a trial of Ad26.COV2.S vaccine versus placebo. The CDR3 region is CASSWTGEGNYGYTF. For the CDR3, the DNA is TGCGCCAGCAGCTGGACGGGCGAGGGAAACTATGGCTACACCTTC. The full variable domain, with the rest looked up from reference TRBV5-1 and TRBJ1-2, is KAGVTQTPRYLIKTRGQQVTLSCSPISGHRSVSWYQQTPGQGLQFLFEYFSETQRNKGNFPGRFSGRQFSNSRSEMNVSTLELGDSALYLCASSWTGEGNYGYTFGSGTRLTVV.